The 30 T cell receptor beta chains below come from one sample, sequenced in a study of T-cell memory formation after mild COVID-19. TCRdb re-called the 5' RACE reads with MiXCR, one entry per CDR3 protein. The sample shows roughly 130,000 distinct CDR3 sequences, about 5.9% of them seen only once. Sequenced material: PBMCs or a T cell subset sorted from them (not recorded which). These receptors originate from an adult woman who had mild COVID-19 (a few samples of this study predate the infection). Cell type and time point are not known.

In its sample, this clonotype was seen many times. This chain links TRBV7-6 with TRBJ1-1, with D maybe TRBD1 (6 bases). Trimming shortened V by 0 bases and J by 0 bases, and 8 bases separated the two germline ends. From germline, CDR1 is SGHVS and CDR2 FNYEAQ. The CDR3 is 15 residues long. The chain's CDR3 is CASSLAEGVNTEAFF. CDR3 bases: TGTGCCAGCAGCTTAGCGGAGGGGGTGAACACTGAAGCTTTCTTT.

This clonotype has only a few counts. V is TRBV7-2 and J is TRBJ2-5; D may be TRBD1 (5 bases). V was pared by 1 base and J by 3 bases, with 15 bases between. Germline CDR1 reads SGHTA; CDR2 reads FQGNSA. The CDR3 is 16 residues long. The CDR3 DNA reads TGTGCCAGCAGCTTAGTCTTCACGGGCAGGGAAGAGACCCAGTACTTC. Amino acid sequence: CASSLVFTGREETQYF.

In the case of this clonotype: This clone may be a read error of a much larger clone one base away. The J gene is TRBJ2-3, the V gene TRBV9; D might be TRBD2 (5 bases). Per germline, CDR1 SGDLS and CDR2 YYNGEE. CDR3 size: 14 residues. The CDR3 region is CASSVGPSTDKQYF. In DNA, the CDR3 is TGTGCCAGCAGCGTAGGCCCTAGCACAGATAAGCAGTATTTT.

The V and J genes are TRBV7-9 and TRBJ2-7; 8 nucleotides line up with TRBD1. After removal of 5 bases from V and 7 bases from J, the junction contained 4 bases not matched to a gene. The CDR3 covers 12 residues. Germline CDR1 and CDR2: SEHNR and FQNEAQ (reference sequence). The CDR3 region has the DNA TGTGCCAGCAGCACCCACAGGGGGGAGCAGTACTTC. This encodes CASSTHRGEQYF.

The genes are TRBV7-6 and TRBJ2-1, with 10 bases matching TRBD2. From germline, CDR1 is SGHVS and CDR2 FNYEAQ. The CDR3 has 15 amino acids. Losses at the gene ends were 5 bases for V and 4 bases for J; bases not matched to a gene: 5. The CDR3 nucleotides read TGTGCCAGCAGCCTCCAGCGGGAGGGGTACAATGAGCAGTTCTTC. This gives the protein CASSLQREGYNEQFF.

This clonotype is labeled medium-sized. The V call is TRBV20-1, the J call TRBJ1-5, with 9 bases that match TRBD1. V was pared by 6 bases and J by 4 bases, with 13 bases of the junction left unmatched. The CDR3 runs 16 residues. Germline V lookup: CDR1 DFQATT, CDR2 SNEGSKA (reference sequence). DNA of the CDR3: TGCAGTGCCCTCTACGCTGGGGACAGGGAAAATCAGCCCCAGCATTTT. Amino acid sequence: CSALYAGDRENQPQHF.

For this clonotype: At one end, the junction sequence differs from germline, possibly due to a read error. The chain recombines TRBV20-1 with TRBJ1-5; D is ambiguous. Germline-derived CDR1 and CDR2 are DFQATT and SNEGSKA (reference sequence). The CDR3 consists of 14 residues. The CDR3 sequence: CSAAPETSNQHQHF. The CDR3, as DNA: TGCAGTGCTGCACCGGAAACCTCAAATCAGCACCAGCATTTT.

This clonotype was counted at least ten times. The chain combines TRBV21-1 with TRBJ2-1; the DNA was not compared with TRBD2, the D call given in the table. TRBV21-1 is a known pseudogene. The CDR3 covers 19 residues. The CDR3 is CASSRTPGLAGGVPNEQFF. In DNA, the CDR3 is TGTGCCAGCAGCAGAACCCCAGGACTAGCGGGGGGTGTACCTAATGAGCAGTTCTTC.

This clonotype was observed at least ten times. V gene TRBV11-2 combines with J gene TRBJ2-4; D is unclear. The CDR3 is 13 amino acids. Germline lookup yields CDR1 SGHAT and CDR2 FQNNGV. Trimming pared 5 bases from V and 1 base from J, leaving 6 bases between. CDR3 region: CASSVGAKNIQYF. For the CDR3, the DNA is TGTGCCAGCAGCGTAGGGGCCAAAAACATTCAGTACTTC.

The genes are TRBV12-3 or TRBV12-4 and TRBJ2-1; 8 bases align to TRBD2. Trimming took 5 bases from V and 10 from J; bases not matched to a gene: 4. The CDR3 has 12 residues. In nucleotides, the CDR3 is TGTGCCAGCAGTACTATAGCGGGAGAGCAGTTCTTC. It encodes CASSTIAGEQFF.

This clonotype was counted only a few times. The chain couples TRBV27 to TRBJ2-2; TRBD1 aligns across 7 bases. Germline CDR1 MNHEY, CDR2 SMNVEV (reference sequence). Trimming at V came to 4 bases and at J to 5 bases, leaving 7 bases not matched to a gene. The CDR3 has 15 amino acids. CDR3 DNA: TGTGCCAGCAGTTCCCGACAGGGACAAACCGGGGAGCTGTTTTTT. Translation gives CASSSRQGQTGELFF.

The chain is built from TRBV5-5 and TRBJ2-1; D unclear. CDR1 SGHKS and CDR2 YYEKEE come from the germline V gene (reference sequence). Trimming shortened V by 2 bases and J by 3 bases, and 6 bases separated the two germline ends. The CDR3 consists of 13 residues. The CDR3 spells CASSFPHYNEQFF. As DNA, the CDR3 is TGTGCCAGCAGCTTTCCCCACTACAATGAGCAGTTCTTC. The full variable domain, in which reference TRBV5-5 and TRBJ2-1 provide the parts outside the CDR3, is DAGVTQSPTHLIKTRGQQVTLRCSPISGHKSVSWYQQVLGQGPQFIFQYYEKEERGRGNFPDRFSARQFPNYSSELNVNALLLGDSALYLCASSFPHYNEQFFGPGTRLTVL.

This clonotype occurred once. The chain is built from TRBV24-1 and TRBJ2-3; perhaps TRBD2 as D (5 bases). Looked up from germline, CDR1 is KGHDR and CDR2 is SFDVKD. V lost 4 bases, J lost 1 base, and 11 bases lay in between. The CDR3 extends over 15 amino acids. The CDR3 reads CATSDPGVGTDTQYF. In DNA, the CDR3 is TGTGCCACCAGTGACCCCGGGGTCGGCACAGATACGCAGTATTTT.

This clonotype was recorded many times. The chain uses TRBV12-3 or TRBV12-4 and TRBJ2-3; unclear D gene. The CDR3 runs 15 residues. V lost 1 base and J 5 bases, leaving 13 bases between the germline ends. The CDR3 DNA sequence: TGTGCCAGCAGTTTAGAAGGCTTGCCGGGAGATACGCAGTATTTT. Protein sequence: CASSLEGLPGDTQYF.

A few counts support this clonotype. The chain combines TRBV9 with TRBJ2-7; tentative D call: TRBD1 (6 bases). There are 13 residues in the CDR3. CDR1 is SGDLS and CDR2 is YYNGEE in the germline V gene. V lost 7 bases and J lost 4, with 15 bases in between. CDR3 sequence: CASCGWGQYEQYF. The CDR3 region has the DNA TGTGCCAGCTGCGGTTGGGGGCAGTACGAGCAGTACTTC.

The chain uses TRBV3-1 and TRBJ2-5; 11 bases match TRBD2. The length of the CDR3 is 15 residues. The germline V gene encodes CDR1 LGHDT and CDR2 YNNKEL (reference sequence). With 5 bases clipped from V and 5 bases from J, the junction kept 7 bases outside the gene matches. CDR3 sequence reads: CASSTLAGGGETQYF. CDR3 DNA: TGTGCCAGCAGCACGCTAGCGGGGGGCGGGGAGACCCAGTACTTC.

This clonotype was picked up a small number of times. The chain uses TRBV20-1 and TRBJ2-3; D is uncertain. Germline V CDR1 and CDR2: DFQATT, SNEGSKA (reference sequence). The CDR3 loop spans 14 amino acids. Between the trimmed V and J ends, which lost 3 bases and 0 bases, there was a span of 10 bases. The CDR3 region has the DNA TGCAGTGCTAGGGCAGGCTCCAGCACAGATACGCAGTATTTT. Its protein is CSARAGSSTDTQYF.

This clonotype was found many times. The CDR3 coding sequence is TGTGCCAGCTCATCAGGACAGGGAGGGAACACTGAAGCTTTCTTT. Its translation: CASSSGQGGNTEAFF. The chain joins TRBV18 to TRBJ1-1, with TRBD1 matching over 8 bases. Trimming at V came to 5 bases and at J to 1 base, leaving 6 bases not matched to a gene. Germline lookup yields CDR1 KGHSH and CDR2 LQKENI. The length of the CDR3 is 15 residues.

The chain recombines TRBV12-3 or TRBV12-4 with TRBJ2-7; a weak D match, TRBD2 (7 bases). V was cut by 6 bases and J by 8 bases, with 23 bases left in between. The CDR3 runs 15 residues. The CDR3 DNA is TGTGCCAGCAGCTCCCGTGGGGGGGACATAGGAAAGCAGTACTTC. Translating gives CASSSRGGDIGKQYF.

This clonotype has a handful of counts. This chain's CDR3 is CASSVGGNSNTGELFF. The CDR3, as DNA: TGCGCCAGCAGCGTAGGGGGGAACTCGAACACCGGGGAGCTGTTTTTT. The rearrangement joins TRBV5-1 to TRBJ2-2; D assignment may be TRBD1 or TRBD2 (6 bases each). Germline V gene data show CDR1 as SGHRS and CDR2 as YFSETQ. V was cut by 4 bases and J by 0 bases, with 13 bases left in between. There are 16 residues in the CDR3. Based on the CDR3 plus reference TRBV5-1 and TRBJ2-2, the full variable domain is KAGVTQTPRYLIKTRGQQVTLSCSPISGHRSVSWYQQTPGQGLQFLFEYFSETQRNKGNFPGRFSGRQFSNSRSEMNVSTLELGDSALYLCASSVGGNSNTGELFFGEGSRLTVL.

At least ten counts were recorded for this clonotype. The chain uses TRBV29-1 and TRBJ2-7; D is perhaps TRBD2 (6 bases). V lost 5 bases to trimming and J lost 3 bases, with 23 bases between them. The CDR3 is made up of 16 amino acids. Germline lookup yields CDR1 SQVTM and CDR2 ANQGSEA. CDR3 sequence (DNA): TGCAGCGTTTTGGGACTCCTGTTACCCCCTATCTACGAGCAGTACTTC. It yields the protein CSVLGLLLPPIYEQYF.

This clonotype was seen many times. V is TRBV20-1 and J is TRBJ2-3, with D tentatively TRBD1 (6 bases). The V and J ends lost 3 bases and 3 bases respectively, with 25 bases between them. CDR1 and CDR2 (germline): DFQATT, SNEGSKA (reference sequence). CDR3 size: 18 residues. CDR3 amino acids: CSARMSRGVDFGTDTQYF. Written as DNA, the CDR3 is TGCAGTGCTAGGATGTCCAGGGGCGTAGATTTCGGGACAGATACGCAGTATTTT.

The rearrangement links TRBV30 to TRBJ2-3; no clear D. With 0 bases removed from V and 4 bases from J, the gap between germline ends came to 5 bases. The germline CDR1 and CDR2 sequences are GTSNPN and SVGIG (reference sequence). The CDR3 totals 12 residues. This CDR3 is CAWSVSSDTQYF. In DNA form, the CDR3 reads TGTGCCTGGAGTGTCAGTTCAGATACGCAGTATTTT.

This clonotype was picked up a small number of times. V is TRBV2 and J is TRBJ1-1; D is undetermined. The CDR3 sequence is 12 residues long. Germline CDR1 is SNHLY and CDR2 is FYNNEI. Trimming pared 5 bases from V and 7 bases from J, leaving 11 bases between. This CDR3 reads CASSLKTLEAFF. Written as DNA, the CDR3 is TGTGCCAGCAGTCTCAAGACCCTTGAAGCTTTCTTT.

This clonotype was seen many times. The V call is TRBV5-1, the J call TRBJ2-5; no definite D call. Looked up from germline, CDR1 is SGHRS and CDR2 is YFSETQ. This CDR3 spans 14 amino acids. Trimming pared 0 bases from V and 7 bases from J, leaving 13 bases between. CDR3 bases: TGCGCCAGCAGCTTGGACAGCCCGACGGGGACCCAGTACTTC. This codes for CASSLDSPTGTQYF.

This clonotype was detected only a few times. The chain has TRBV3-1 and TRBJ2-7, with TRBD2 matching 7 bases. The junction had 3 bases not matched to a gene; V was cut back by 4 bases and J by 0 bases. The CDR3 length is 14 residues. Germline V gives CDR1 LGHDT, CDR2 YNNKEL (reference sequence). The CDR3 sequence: CASSRGLVSYEQYF. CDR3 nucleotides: TGTGCCAGCAGCCGAGGACTAGTCTCCTACGAGCAGTACTTC.

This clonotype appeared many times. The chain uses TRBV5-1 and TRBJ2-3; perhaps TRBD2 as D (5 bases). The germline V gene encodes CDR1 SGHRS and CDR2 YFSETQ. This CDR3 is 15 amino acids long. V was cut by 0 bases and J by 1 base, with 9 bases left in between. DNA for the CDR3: TGCGCCAGCAGCTTGGGGTTACTAGGCACAGATACGCAGTATTTT. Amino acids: CASSLGLLGTDTQYF.

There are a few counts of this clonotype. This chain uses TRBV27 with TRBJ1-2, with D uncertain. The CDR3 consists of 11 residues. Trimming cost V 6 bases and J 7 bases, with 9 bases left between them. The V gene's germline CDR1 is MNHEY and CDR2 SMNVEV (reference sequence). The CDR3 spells CASRLAGGYTF. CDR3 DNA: TGTGCCAGCAGACTTGCGGGTGGCTACACCTTC.

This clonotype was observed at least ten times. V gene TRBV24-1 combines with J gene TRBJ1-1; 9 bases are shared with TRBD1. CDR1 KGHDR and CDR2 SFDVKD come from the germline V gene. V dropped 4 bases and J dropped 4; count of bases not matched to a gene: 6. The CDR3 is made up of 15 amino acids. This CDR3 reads CATSDHRGLRTEAFF. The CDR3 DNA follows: TGTGCCACCAGTGACCACAGGGGGCTACGCACTGAAGCTTTCTTT.

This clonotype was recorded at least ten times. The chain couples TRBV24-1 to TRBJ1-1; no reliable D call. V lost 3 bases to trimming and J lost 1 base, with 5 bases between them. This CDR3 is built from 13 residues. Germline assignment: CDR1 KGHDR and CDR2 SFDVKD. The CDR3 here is CATSDVTNTEAFF. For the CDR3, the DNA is TGTGCCACCAGTGATGTGACGAACACTGAAGCTTTCTTT.